This T cell receptor beta chain was recovered during a study of OX40 agonist ivuxolimab in advanced cancers. As for the study in general: Hepatocellular carcinoma, melanoma, renal cell or head and neck cancer was diagnosed in the dose-escalation patients. Partial responses were seen in three patients, one with hepatocellular carcinoma and two with cutaneous melanoma.

V dropped 4 bases and J dropped 2 bases, with 10 bases sitting between them. CDR3 length equals 14 residues. The germline V gene has CDR1 LGHNA and CDR2 YNFKEQ. If patients had autoimmune disease history or systemic immunosuppression, they were excluded. Points from the study as a whole: Low normalized clonal expansion also occurred in some nonresponding patients.

With regard to this clone: The target antigen is unknown.

Measured with immunoSEQ multiplex PCR; TCRdb has only the in-frame clones, and not every one. This table holds 50,000 to 75,000 clones, more than 80% found once. The rearrangement joins TRBV4-2 to TRBJ2-3; D call uncertain. This specimen consisted of CD4+ or CD8+ T cells sorted from blood, obtained in a trial of the OX40 agonist ivuxolimab. This TCR came from an adult with an advanced solid tumor such as melanoma, head and neck, liver or kidney cancer. The CDR3, as DNA: TGTGCCAGCAGCCTCCGGGCCTTCACAGATACGCAGTATTTT. It encodes CASSLRAFTDTQYF.